This is a list of T cell receptor beta chains from one sample in a study of T cells in tuberculosis. Assay used: immunoSEQ multiplex PCR; TCRdb lists only in-frame clones, some missing. This table holds roughly 32,000 clones, roughly 96% found once. The sequenced material came from PBMCs. The receptors were sampled from a donor between 10 and 35 years old with latent tuberculosis or without tuberculosis infection. CDR3s include the opening cysteine and the closing phenylalanine or tryptophan. D genes are given only for firm matches. A clone size is listed for some rows: how often the clone was seen (once, few, many), or a class if it is expanded.

clone_size: NA; j_call: TRBJ2-7; v_call: TRBV27; d_call: NA; cdr3_aa: CASGLRRSYEQYF; cdr3_nt: TGTGCCAGCGGTTTGAGGCGCTCCTACGAGCAGTACTTC
clone_size: NA; j_call: TRBJ2-1; v_call: TRBV11-2; d_call: TRBD2; cdr3_aa: CASSATSGGNEQFF; cdr3_nt: TGTGCCAGCAGTGCTACTAGCGGGGGGAATGAGCAGTTCTTC
clone_size: NA; j_call: TRBJ2-2; v_call: TRBV15; d_call: TRBD1; cdr3_aa: CATREGPQGKRDTGELFF; cdr3_nt: TGTGCCACCAGGGAAGGGCCACAGGGGAAAAGGGACACCGGGGAGCTGTTTTTT
clone_size: NA; j_call: TRBJ1-1; v_call: TRBV4-1; d_call: NA; cdr3_aa: CASSQGILDRNTEAFF; cdr3_nt: TGCGCCAGCAGCCAAGGAATATTAGACAGGAACACTGAAGCTTTCTTT
clone_size: NA; j_call: TRBJ1-1; v_call: TRBV4-1; d_call: NA; cdr3_aa: CASSQDQGGTEAFF; cdr3_nt: TGCGCCAGCAGCCAAGATCAAGGGGGCACTGAAGCTTTCTTT
clone_size: NA; j_call: TRBJ2-5; v_call: TRBV6-1; d_call: TRBD1; cdr3_aa: CASSEFGTGPEETQYF; cdr3_nt: TGTGCCAGCAGTGAATTTGGGACAGGTCCCGAAGAGACCCAGTACTTC
clone_size: NA; j_call: TRBJ2-1; v_call: TRBV7-9; d_call: NA; cdr3_aa: CASSFTVSYNEQFF; cdr3_nt: TGTGCCAGCAGCTTTACAGTCTCCTACAATGAGCAGTTCTTC
clone_size: once; j_call: TRBJ1-1; v_call: TRBV6-5; d_call: NA; cdr3_aa: CASSSVGNTEAFF; cdr3_nt: TGTGCCAGCAGTAGCGTAGGGAACACTGAAGCTTTCTTT
clone_size: NA; j_call: TRBJ2-1; v_call: TRBV12-5; d_call: TRBD1; cdr3_aa: CASGLVLDRGLNEQFF; cdr3_nt: TGTGCTAGTGGTTTGGTACTCGACAGGGGGCTCAATGAGCAGTTCTTC
clone_size: once; j_call: TRBJ2-1; v_call: TRBV6-1; d_call: TRBD2; cdr3_aa: CASSEARGAFEQFF; cdr3_nt: TGTGCCAGCAGTGAAGCGCGGGGGGCATTTGAGCAGTTCTTC
clone_size: NA; j_call: TRBJ1-4; v_call: TRBV7-6; d_call: NA; cdr3_aa: CASSLEIQGVEKLFF; cdr3_nt: TGTGCCAGCAGCTTAGAAATACAGGGAGTAGAAAAACTGTTTTTT
clone_size: NA; j_call: TRBJ2-3; v_call: TRBV5-8; d_call: TRBD2; cdr3_aa: CASSRFTSGGLPSTDTQYF; cdr3_nt: TGTGCCAGCAGCCGATTCACTAGCGGGGGGCTCCCTAGCACAGATACGCAGTATTTT
clone_size: once; j_call: TRBJ1-1; v_call: TRBV2; d_call: TRBD1; cdr3_aa: CASSQTRGLNTEAFF; cdr3_nt: TGTGCCAGCAGTCAAACTAGGGGGCTGAACACTGAAGCTTTCTTT
clone_size: NA; j_call: TRBJ2-1; v_call: TRBV5-1; d_call: TRBD2; cdr3_aa: CASSLRLAGGNEQFF; cdr3_nt: TGCGCCAGCAGCTTGCGCCTAGCGGGAGGCAATGAGCAGTTCTTC
clone_size: NA; j_call: TRBJ2-7; v_call: TRBV5-1; d_call: NA; cdr3_aa: CASSLARERVYEQYF; cdr3_nt: TGCGCCAGCAGCTTGGCCAGGGAACGCGTCTACGAGCAGTACTTC
clone_size: NA; j_call: TRBJ2-1; v_call: TRBV27; d_call: NA; cdr3_aa: CASSLRSAFNEQFF; cdr3_nt: TGTGCCAGCAGTTTACGTAGTGCGTTCAATGAGCAGTTCTTC
clone_size: NA; j_call: TRBJ1-5; v_call: TRBV19; d_call: NA; cdr3_aa: CASSMGLNQPQHF; cdr3_nt: TGTGCCAGTAGTATGGGGCTCAATCAGCCCCAGCATTTT
clone_size: NA; j_call: TRBJ2-1; v_call: TRBV9; d_call: TRBD2; cdr3_aa: CASSVAPSAGGPLNEQFF; cdr3_nt: TGTGCCAGCAGCGTAGCCCCTTCGGCGGGGGGGCCTTTGAATGAGCAGTTCTTC
clone_size: NA; j_call: TRBJ2-7; v_call: TRBV29-1; d_call: NA; cdr3_aa: CSLPGRGPSYEQYF; cdr3_nt: TGCAGTCTCCCCGGGCGGGGCCCCTCCTACGAGCAGTACTTC
clone_size: NA; j_call: TRBJ2-1; v_call: TRBV12-2; d_call: NA; cdr3_aa: CASRSTGGDEQFF; cdr3_nt: TGTGCAAGTCGCTCAACAGGGGGGGATGAGCAGTTCTTC
clone_size: once; j_call: TRBJ2-3; v_call: TRBV10-1; d_call: TRBD2; cdr3_aa: CASSESGLGADTQYF; cdr3_nt: TGCGCCAGCAGTGAGTCGGGACTAGGGGCAGATACGCAGTATTTT
clone_size: NA; j_call: TRBJ1-5; v_call: TRBV27; d_call: NA; cdr3_aa: CASGWRGGQPQHF; cdr3_nt: TGTGCCAGCGGGTGGAGGGGAGGACAGCCCCAGCATTTT
clone_size: NA; j_call: TRBJ1-2; v_call: TRBV27; d_call: NA; cdr3_aa: CASSSRWETNYGYTF; cdr3_nt: TGTGCCAGCAGTTCCCGATGGGAGACTAACTATGGCTACACCTTC
clone_size: NA; j_call: TRBJ2-7; v_call: TRBV25-1; d_call: NA; cdr3_aa: CASSTPSAGKSDEQYF; cdr3_nt: TGTGCCAGCAGCACCCCCTCGGCAGGGAAAAGTGACGAGCAGTACTTC
clone_size: NA; j_call: TRBJ2-5; v_call: TRBV6-5; d_call: NA; cdr3_aa: CASSYGGETQYF; cdr3_nt: TGTGCCAGCAGTTACGGTGGCGAGACCCAGTACTTC
clone_size: NA; j_call: TRBJ1-1; v_call: TRBV27; d_call: NA; cdr3_aa: CASRAAVEGSEAFF; cdr3_nt: TGTGCCAGCAGGGCGGCGGTGGAAGGCTCTGAAGCTTTCTTT
clone_size: NA; j_call: TRBJ1-4; v_call: TRBV6-1; d_call: NA; cdr3_aa: CASSGTDFYEKLFF; cdr3_nt: TGTGCCAGCAGTGGGACGGACTTTTATGAAAAACTGTTTTTT
clone_size: NA; j_call: TRBJ1-1; v_call: TRBV16; d_call: NA; cdr3_aa: CASSQFWANTEAFF; cdr3_nt: TGTGCCAGCAGCCAATTCTGGGCGAACACTGAAGCTTTCTTT
clone_size: NA; j_call: TRBJ1-4; v_call: TRBV27; d_call: NA; cdr3_aa: CASPPRAQGEINEKLFF; cdr3_nt: TGTGCCAGCCCCCCACGCGCCCAAGGGGAAATAAATGAAAAACTGTTTTTT
clone_size: NA; j_call: TRBJ1-5; v_call: TRBV18; d_call: NA; cdr3_aa: CASSPQEGRDQPQHF; cdr3_nt: TGTGCCAGCTCACCACAAGAGGGTAGGGATCAGCCCCAGCATTTT
clone_size: NA; j_call: TRBJ1-1; v_call: TRBV6-5; d_call: NA; cdr3_aa: CASSPHEPNTEAFF; cdr3_nt: TGTGCCAGCAGTCCCCACGAGCCCAACACTGAAGCTTTCTTT
clone_size: once; j_call: TRBJ2-1; v_call: TRBV5-1; d_call: NA; cdr3_aa: CASSLVAGNNEQFF; cdr3_nt: TGCGCCAGCAGCTTGGTGGCGGGGAACAATGAGCAGTTCTTC
clone_size: NA; j_call: TRBJ1-1; v_call: TRBV29-1; d_call: NA; cdr3_aa: CSVEYSTREAFF; cdr3_nt: TGCAGCGTTGAATATTCGACACGGGAAGCTTTCTTT
clone_size: NA; j_call: TRBJ1-5; v_call: TRBV6-5; d_call: TRBD1; cdr3_aa: CASSPDRASNQPQHF; cdr3_nt: TGTGCCAGCAGTCCGGACAGGGCTAGCAATCAGCCCCAGCATTTT
clone_size: once; j_call: TRBJ2-7; v_call: TRBV30; d_call: NA; cdr3_aa: CAWSVLGSPYEQYF; cdr3_nt: TGTGCCTGGAGTGTACTAGGTTCCCCCTACGAGCAGTACTTC
clone_size: NA; j_call: TRBJ2-1; v_call: TRBV11-3; d_call: NA; cdr3_aa: CASSLGLNEQFF; cdr3_nt: TGTGCCAGCAGCTTAGGGCTCAATGAGCAGTTCTTC
clone_size: NA; j_call: TRBJ1-2; v_call: TRBV5-1; d_call: NA; cdr3_aa: CASSFLPGQRDAGYTF; cdr3_nt: TGCGCCAGCAGCTTTCTACCGGGACAAAGAGATGCTGGCTACACCTTC
clone_size: NA; j_call: TRBJ2-7; v_call: TRBV5-4; d_call: NA; cdr3_aa: CASSYGTPSEQYF; cdr3_nt: TGTGCCAGCAGCTATGGGACTCCCTCCGAGCAGTACTTC
clone_size: NA; j_call: TRBJ1-2; v_call: TRBV18; d_call: TRBD1; cdr3_aa: CASSPGQGAGGYTF; cdr3_nt: TGTGCCAGCTCACCCGGACAGGGGGCAGGAGGCTACACCTTC
clone_size: NA; j_call: TRBJ1-5; v_call: TRBV5-1; d_call: TRBD1; cdr3_aa: CASSLSTGVGQPQHF; cdr3_nt: TGCGCCAGCAGCTTGTCTACAGGGGTAGGACAGCCCCAGCATTTT
clone_size: once; j_call: TRBJ2-7; v_call: TRBV5-6; d_call: TRBD1; cdr3_aa: CASSPDRVGSEQYF; cdr3_nt: TGTGCCAGCAGCCCCGACAGGGTTGGAAGCGAGCAGTACTTC
clone_size: NA; j_call: TRBJ2-5; v_call: TRBV5-4; d_call: NA; cdr3_aa: CASSFWGGPGQGETQYF; cdr3_nt: TGTGCCAGCAGCTTCTGGGGGGGGCCGGGCCAGGGAGAGACCCAGTACTTC
clone_size: NA; j_call: TRBJ1-5; v_call: TRBV7-9; d_call: NA; cdr3_aa: CASSFEPGHLSGSNQPQHF; cdr3_nt: TGTGCCAGCAGCTTCGAGCCGGGACACCTTTCAGGTAGCAATCAGCCCCAGCATTTT
clone_size: NA; j_call: TRBJ1-1; v_call: TRBV18; d_call: TRBD1; cdr3_aa: CASSDRGPEAFF; cdr3_nt: TGTGCCAGCTCAGACAGGGGTCCTGAAGCTTTCTTT
clone_size: NA; j_call: TRBJ2-3; v_call: TRBV2; d_call: NA; cdr3_aa: CASSVTRTGDTQYF; cdr3_nt: TGTGCCAGCAGTGTCACCAGAACGGGAGATACGCAGTATTTT
clone_size: NA; j_call: TRBJ2-5; v_call: TRBV7-9; d_call: NA; cdr3_aa: CASSLALGKQETQYF; cdr3_nt: TGTGCCAGCAGCTTAGCTCTAGGAAAGCAGGAGACCCAGTACTTC
clone_size: NA; j_call: TRBJ2-1; v_call: TRBV11-1; d_call: NA; cdr3_aa: CASTKSQGSYNEQFF; cdr3_nt: TGTGCCAGCACTAAATCTCAGGGGTCCTACAATGAGCAGTTCTTC
clone_size: NA; j_call: TRBJ1-1; v_call: TRBV27; d_call: TRBD1; cdr3_aa: CASSLRALGGWGTEAFF; cdr3_nt: TGTGCCAGCAGTTTACGGGCCTTAGGGGGCTGGGGCACTGAAGCTTTCTTT
clone_size: NA; j_call: TRBJ2-1; v_call: TRBV13; d_call: TRBD1; cdr3_aa: CASTPGGSYNEQFF; cdr3_nt: TGTGCCAGCACCCCAGGGGGTTCCTACAATGAGCAGTTCTTC
clone_size: NA; j_call: TRBJ1-1; v_call: TRBV11-2; d_call: TRBD1; cdr3_aa: CASSLRTGFVFF; cdr3_nt: TGTGCCAGCAGCTTACGGACAGGTTTTGTTTTCTTT
clone_size: NA; j_call: TRBJ2-3; v_call: TRBV5-1; d_call: TRBD1; cdr3_aa: CASSLGQGWFGTDTQYF; cdr3_nt: TGCGCCAGCAGCTTGGGACAGGGATGGTTTGGCACAGATACGCAGTATTTT
clone_size: NA; j_call: TRBJ2-1; v_call: TRBV4-1; d_call: TRBD2; cdr3_aa: CASRLGGSYNEQFF; cdr3_nt: TGCGCCAGCAGGTTGGGAGGGTCCTACAATGAGCAGTTCTTC
clone_size: once; j_call: TRBJ1-2; v_call: TRBV4-3; d_call: TRBD1; cdr3_aa: CASSPTGNSYGYTF; cdr3_nt: TGCGCCAGCAGCCCGACAGGGAACAGCTATGGCTACACCTTC
clone_size: NA; j_call: TRBJ2-5; v_call: TRBV9; d_call: TRBD1; cdr3_aa: CASSPGQGVQETQYF; cdr3_nt: TGTGCCAGCAGCCCGGGACAGGGAGTGCAAGAGACCCAGTACTTC